The rows below give T cell receptor beta chains drawn from one sample of a study of a mutant IDH1 vaccine in newly diagnosed glioma. The assay was immunoSEQ multiplex PCR, and TCRdb's table has in-frame clones only and misses some. The data show roughly 38,000 clones, 78% seen once. The source was PBMCs, collected from a glioma patient treated with radiotherapy, temozolomide or both. Every receptor here comes from a man aged 40-49 years with glioma. Some clones in this sample may be carry-over from other donors' samples. CDR3s include the opening cysteine and the closing phenylalanine or tryptophan. The D gene is left open where the match is weak. Size is stated for part of the rows, as once, few or many counts, or as a class when the clone is expanded.

j_call d_call v_call clone_size cdr3_nt cdr3_aa
TRBJ1-1 . TRBV2 . TGTGCCAGCAGTGTAAACAGGGTCAGGGACACTGAAGCTTTCTTT CASSVNRVRDTEAFF
TRBJ2-5 . TRBV29-1 few TGCAGCGTTCCGGGCTACCCGTACCAAGAGACCCAGTACTTC CSVPGYPYQETQYF
TRBJ1-1 . TRBV10-3 . TGTGCCATCAGTTACAGGGTGTTGGACACTGAAGCTTTCTTT CAISYRVLDTEAFF
TRBJ1-5 . TRBV4-1 . TGCGCCAGCAGACCATCCTTTGGGAATCAGCCCCAGCATTTT CASRPSFGNQPQHF
TRBJ1-2 . TRBV7-2 few TGTGCCAGCAGCCTTGGGGCCTATGGCTACACCTTC CASSLGAYGYTF
TRBJ1-4 . TRBV4-1 . TGCGCCAGCAGCCAAGATATCAGGGCGACGGGGCGTGAAAAACTGTTTTTT CASSQDIRATGREKLFF
TRBJ1-4 TRBD1 TRBV7-2 medium-sized TGTGCCAGCAGCTATGGGACAGGGGCAACTAATGAAAAACTGTTTTTT CASSYGTGATNEKLFF
TRBJ2-1 TRBD1 TRBV13 once TGTGCCAGCAGCTTTGGCGGACAGGGCGGCTACAATGAGCAGTTCTTC CASSFGGQGGYNEQFF
TRBJ1-2 . TRBV9 . TGTGCCAGCAGCGTAAGGGGGACATTCGGTGGCTACACCTTC CASSVRGTFGGYTF
TRBJ2-1 TRBD2 TRBV4-1 . TGCGCCAGCAGCCAAGTCATAGGCGGGGGGGGCACTGAGCAGTTCTTC CASSQVIGGGGTEQFF
TRBJ2-7 . TRBV10-3 . TGTGCCATCAGTGAGTCTAACCTCCTCTCCTACGAGCAGTACTTC CAISESNLLSYEQYF
TRBJ2-1 TRBD1 TRBV5-1 . TGCGCCAGCAGCTCGGACAGGCCTTACAATGAGCAGTTCTTC CASSSDRPYNEQFF
TRBJ2-5 . TRBV12-5 . TGTGCTAGTGGTTTGGGACAGCGGGAGACCCAGTACTTC CASGLGQRETQYF
TRBJ2-2 . TRBV7-2 . TGTGCCAGCAGCTTCCGGGGAGACGGGGAGCTGTTTTTT CASSFRGDGELFF
TRBJ1-5 . TRBV6-6 . TGTGCCAGCAGTCCGGGACTCAATCAGCCCCAGCATTTT CASSPGLNQPQHF
TRBJ1-6 . TRBV5-4 . TGTGCCAGCAGCCTAAATACGGGGCTTAATTCACCCCTCCACTTT CASSLNTGLNSPLHF
TRBJ2-1 . TRBV5-1 . TGCGCCAGCAGCTTGGGCCGGAACTACATGGATGAGCAGTTCTTC CASSLGRNYMDEQFF
TRBJ1-2 TRBD1 TRBV5-1 . TGCGCCAGCAGCTTCGACGCCAGGGGGAACTATGGCTACACCTTC CASSFDARGNYGYTF
TRBJ2-6 . TRBV28 . TGTGCCAGCAGTCCATTGGGGACTGGGGCCAACGTCCTGACTTTC CASSPLGTGANVLTF
TRBJ1-6 . TRBV10-3 few TGTGCCATCAGTGAGTCGGATTCACCCCTCCACTTT CAISESDSPLHF
TRBJ2-1 . TRBV5-6 . TGTGCCAGCATCGCGGCCCTCTCCTACAATGAGCAGTTCTTC CASIAALSYNEQFF
TRBJ2-7 . TRBV29-1 few TGCAGCGTTGAAGAAGGTGGAGGGGCCATCTCATCCCCCTACGAGCAGTACTTC CSVEEGGGAISSPYEQYF
TRBJ2-1 . TRBV5-4 . TGTGCCAGCAGCTTGGGACTGCCTACCCCCTACAATGAGCAGTTCTTC CASSLGLPTPYNEQFF
TRBJ1-1 . TRBV7-2 few TGTGCCAGCAGCCCTCGGGGGCAGAGTAGGTCTGAAGCTTTCTTT CASSPRGQSRSEAFF
TRBJ2-5 TRBD2 TRBV2 . TGTGCCAGCAGTGATAGGACTAGCGCCCAAGAGACCCAGTACTTC CASSDRTSAQETQYF
TRBJ2-7 . TRBV18 . TGTGCCAGCTCAGCCCCAGGACAGCCCTACGAGCAGTACTTC CASSAPGQPYEQYF
TRBJ2-5 . TRBV4-1 . TGCGCCAGCAGCCAGGGGGTCTGGGAGGAGACCCAGTACTTC CASSQGVWEETQYF
TRBJ1-5 TRBD1 TRBV15 . TGTGCCACCAGCAGAGGGACAGGGGATCAGCCCCAGCATTTT CATSRGTGDQPQHF